The clone carrying this TCR beta chain was found a few times. As yet, its antigen is unknown. The germline V and J ends were trimmed by 2 bases and 2 bases, with 0 bases remaining between them. Germline CDR1 reads LGHDT; CDR2 reads YNNKEL (reference sequence). The CDR3 runs 11 residues. Generated by immunoSEQ multiplex PCR, the TCRdb table keeps only in-frame clones and is missing some. The sample includes about 150,000 clones, approximately 83% of them seen just once. The data derive from a study of T cell responses to AZD1222 COVID-19 vaccine. Broader study findings: Repertoires were obtained only post-peak T cell response. Mapped onto spike, vaccine-associated CD4 TCRs spanned it and were dominant at 160-218 and 743-854.

The sequence was collected from an adult in good health. The sample was peripheral blood, taken on day 0 of AZD1222 vaccination. The chain employs TRBV3-1 (or the pseudogene TRBV3-2) and TRBJ2-5; D remains ambiguous. This CDR3 reads CASSQQETQYF. CDR3 nucleotide sequence: TGTGCCAGCAGCCAACAAGAGACCCAGTACTTC.